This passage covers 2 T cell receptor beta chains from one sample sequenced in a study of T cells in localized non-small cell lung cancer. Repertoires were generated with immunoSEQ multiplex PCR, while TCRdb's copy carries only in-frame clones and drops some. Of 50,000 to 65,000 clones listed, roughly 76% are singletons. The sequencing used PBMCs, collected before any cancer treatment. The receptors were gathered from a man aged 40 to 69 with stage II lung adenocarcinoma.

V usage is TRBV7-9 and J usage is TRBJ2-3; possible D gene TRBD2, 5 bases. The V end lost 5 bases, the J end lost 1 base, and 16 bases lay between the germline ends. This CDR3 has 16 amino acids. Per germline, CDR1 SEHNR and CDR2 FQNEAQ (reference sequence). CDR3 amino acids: CASSATRAAGTDTQYF. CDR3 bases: TGTGCCAGCAGCGCTACGCGGGCTGCGGGCACAGATACGCAGTATTTT.

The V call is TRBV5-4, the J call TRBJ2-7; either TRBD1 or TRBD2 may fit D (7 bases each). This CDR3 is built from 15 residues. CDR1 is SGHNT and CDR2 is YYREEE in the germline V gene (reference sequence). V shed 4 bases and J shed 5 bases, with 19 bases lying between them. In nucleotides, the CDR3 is TGTGCCAGCAGCCGTTTCGGACAGGCGGGGGACGAGCAGTACTTC. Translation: CASSRFGQAGDEQYF.